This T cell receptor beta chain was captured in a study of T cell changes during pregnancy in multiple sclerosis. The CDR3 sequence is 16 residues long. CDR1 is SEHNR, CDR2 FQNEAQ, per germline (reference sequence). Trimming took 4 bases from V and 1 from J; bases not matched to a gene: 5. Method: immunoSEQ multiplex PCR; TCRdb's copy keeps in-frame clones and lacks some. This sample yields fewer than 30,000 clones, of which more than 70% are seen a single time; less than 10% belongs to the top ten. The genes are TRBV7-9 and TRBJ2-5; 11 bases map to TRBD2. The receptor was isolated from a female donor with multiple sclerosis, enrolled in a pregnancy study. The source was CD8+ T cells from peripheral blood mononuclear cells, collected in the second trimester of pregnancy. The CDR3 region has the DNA TGTGCCAGCAGCTCCACTAGCGGGGGACTCCAAGAGACCCAGTACTTC. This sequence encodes CASSSTSGGLQETQYF. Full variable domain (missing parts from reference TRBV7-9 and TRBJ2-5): DTGVSQNPRHKITKRGQNVTFRCDPISEHNRLYWYRQTLGQGPEFLTYFQNEAQLEKSRLLSDRFSAERPKGSFSTLEIQRTEQGDSAMYLCASSSTSGGLQETQYFGPGTRLLVL.